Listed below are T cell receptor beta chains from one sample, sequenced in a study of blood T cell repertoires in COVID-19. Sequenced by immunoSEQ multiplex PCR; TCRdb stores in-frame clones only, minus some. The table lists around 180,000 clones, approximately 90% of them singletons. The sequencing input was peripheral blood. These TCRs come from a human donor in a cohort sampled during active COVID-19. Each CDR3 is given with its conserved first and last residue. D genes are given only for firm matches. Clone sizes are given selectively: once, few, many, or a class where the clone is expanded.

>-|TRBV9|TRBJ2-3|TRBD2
TGTGCCAGCAGCGCAGCGGGGAAAAGCACAGATACGCAGTATTTT
CASSAAGKSTDTQYF
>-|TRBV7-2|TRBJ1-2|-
TGTGCCAGCAGCTTAGAGCCCACCTCGAGGGGCTACACCTTC
CASSLEPTSRGYTF
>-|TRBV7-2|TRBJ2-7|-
TGTGCCAGCAGCCCAATCATGCGAGTGGGGGCCCCCTACGAGCAGTACTTC
CASSPIMRVGAPYEQYF
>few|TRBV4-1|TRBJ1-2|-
TGCGCCAGCAGCCAGGCGGGGTACGCTAACTATGGCTACACCTTC
CASSQAGYANYGYTF
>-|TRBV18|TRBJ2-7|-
TGTGCCAGCTCCAGGGGCTCCTACGAGCAGTACTTC
CASSRGSYEQYF
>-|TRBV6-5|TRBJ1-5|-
TGTGCCAGCAGGCGGTATAGCAATCAGCCCCAGCATTTT
CASRRYSNQPQHF
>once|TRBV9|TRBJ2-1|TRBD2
TGTGCCAGCAGCTTTCGGGGAGCGGGGGGGAACAATGAGCAGTTCTTC
CASSFRGAGGNNEQFF
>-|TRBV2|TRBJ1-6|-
TGTGCCAGCAGTGAGGAGTACAGGGTATCACCCCTCCACTTT
CASSEEYRVSPLHF
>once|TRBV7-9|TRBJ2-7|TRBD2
TGTGCCAGCAGCTTAGCCCTTCTAGCGGGAGACGAGCAGTACTTC
CASSLALLAGDEQYF
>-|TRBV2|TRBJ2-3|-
TGTGCCAGCAGTGCTCAGGGGTCCACAGATACGCAGTATTTT
CASSAQGSTDTQYF
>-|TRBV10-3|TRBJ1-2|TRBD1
TGTGCCATCAGAGGACAGGTTAACTATGGCTACACCTTC
CAIRGQVNYGYTF
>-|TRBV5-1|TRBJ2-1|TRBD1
TGCGCCAGCAGCTTCACCCCCGGGACAGGGATCTTAAATGAGCAGTTCTTC
CASSFTPGTGILNEQFF
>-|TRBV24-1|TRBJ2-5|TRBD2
TGTGCCACCAGTGAGCCGACTAGCGGGAAAGAGACCCAGTACTTC
CATSEPTSGKETQYF
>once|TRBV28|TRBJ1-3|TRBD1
TGTGCCAGCAGGGAACCCGGACAGGCCCCTGGAAACACCATATATTTT
CASREPGQAPGNTIYF
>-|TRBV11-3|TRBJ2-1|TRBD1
TGTGCCAGCAGCTTAGTAGGGACAGGGAAAAACAATGAGCAGTTCTTC
CASSLVGTGKNNEQFF
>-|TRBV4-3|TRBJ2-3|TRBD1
TGCGCCAGCAGCTGGAGCAGGGGGCTAGGCACAGATACGCAGTATTTT
CASSWSRGLGTDTQYF
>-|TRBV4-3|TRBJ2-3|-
TGCGCCAGCAGCCTCGATACGGGGTATACAGATACGCAGTATTTT
CASSLDTGYTDTQYF
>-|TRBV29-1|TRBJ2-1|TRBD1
TGCAGCGTTGCACCGGGACAGGGGGCATATGGTGAGCAGTTCTTC
CSVAPGQGAYGEQFF
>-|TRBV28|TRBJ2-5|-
TGTGCCAGCAGTGGAGGGAAAGAGACCCAGTACTTC
CASSGGKETQYF
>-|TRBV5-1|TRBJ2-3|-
TGCGCCAGCAGCCCAGGGGTTACAGATACGCAGTATTTT
CASSPGVTDTQYF
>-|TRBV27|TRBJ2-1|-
TGTGCCAGCAGTTTAGGCCACCTCGCCTACAATGAGCAGTTCTTC
CASSLGHLAYNEQFF
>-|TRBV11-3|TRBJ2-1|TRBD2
TGTGCCAGCAGCTCCCGAAGAGGGACTAGCGAGAACAATGAGCAGTTCTTC
CASSSRRGTSENNEQFF
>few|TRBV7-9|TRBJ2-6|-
TGTGCCACTTCGGAGGGGGCCAACGTCCTGACTTTC
CATSEGANVLTF
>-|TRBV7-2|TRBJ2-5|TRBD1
TGTGCCAGCAGCCCCACAGGGGGAGAGACCCAGTACTTC
CASSPTGGETQYF
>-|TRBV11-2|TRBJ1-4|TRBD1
TGTGCCAGCAGCTTTTCCGGACAGGGGTATGAAAAACTGTTTTTT
CASSFSGQGYEKLFF
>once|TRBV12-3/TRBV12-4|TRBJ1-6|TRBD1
TGTGCCAGCAGTGGGACAGGGAGTCCACCCCTCCACTTT
CASSGTGSPPLHF
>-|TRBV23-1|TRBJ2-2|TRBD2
TGCGCCAGCAGTCAATCGGACGGGAGGCCATTCACCGGGGAGCTGTTTTTT
CASSQSDGRPFTGELFF
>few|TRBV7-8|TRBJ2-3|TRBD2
TGTGCCAGCAGCTGGGCGCTAGCGGGGAGCACAGATACGCAGTATTTT
CASSWALAGSTDTQYF
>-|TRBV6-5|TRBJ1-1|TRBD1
TGTGCCAGCAGTTACTCAACAGGGGTTCACACTGAAGCTTTCTTT
CASSYSTGVHTEAFF
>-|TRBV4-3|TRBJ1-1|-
TGCGCCAGCAGCCAAGTTAGGAACACTGAAGCTTTCTTT
CASSQVRNTEAFF
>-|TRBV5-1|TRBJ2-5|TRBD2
TGCGCCAGCAGCAGGACACTAGCGGGACAAGAGACCCAGTACTTC
CASSRTLAGQETQYF
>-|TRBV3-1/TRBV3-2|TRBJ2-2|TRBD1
TGTGCCAGCAGCGGAGACGGGGACAGGGCCACCGGGGAGCTGTTTTTT
CASSGDGDRATGELFF
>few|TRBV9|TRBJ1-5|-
TGTGCCAGCAGCGCCGAGGAGGAAGGACAGCCCCAGCATTTT
CASSAEEEGQPQHF